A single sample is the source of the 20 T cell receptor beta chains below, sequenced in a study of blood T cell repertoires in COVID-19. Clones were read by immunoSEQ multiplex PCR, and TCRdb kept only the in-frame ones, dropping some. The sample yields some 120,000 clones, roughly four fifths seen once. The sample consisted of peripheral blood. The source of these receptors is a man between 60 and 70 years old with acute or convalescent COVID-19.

The CDR3 reads CASSLDSTGFNSPLHF. The CDR3, as DNA: TGTGCCAGCAGCTTGGACTCGACAGGGTTTAATTCACCCCTCCACTTT. The J gene is TRBJ1-6, the V gene TRBV5-5, with TRBD1 identical over 7 bases. The CDR3 covers 16 residues. Trimming took 0 bases from V and 6 from J; bases not matched to a gene: 6. Per germline, CDR1 SGHKS and CDR2 YYEKEE (reference sequence).

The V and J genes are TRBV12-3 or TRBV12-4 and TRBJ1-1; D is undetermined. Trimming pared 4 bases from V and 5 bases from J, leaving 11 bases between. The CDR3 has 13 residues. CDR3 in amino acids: CASSSEVRTEAFF. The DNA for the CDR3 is TGTGCCAGCAGTTCGGAGGTGCGAACTGAAGCTTTCTTT.

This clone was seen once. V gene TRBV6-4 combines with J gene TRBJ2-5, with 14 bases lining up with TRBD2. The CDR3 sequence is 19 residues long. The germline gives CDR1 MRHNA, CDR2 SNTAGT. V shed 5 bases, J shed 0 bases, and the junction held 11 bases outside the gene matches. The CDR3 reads CASSFRGTSGRLDQETQYF. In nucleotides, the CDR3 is TGTGCCAGCAGTTTTAGGGGGACTAGCGGGAGATTAGACCAAGAGACCCAGTACTTC.

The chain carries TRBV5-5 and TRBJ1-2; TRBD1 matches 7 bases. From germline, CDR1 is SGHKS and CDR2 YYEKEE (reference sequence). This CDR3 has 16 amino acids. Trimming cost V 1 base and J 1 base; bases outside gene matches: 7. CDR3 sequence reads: CASSLPPTGFNYGYTF. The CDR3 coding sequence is TGTGCCAGCAGCTTGCCCCCGACAGGGTTTAACTATGGCTACACCTTC. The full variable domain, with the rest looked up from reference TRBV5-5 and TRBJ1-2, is DAGVTQSPTHLIKTRGQQVTLRCSPISGHKSVSWYQQVLGQGPQFIFQYYEKEERGRGNFPDRFSARQFPNYSSELNVNALLLGDSALYLCASSLPPTGFNYGYTFGSGTRLTVV.

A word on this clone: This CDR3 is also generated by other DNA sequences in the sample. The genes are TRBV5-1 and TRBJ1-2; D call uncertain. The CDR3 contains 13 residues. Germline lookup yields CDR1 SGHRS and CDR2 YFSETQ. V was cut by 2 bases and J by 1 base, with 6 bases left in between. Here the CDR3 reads CASSLLSNYGYTF. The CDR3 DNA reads TGCGCCAGCAGCTTACTGAGTAACTATGGCTACACCTTC.

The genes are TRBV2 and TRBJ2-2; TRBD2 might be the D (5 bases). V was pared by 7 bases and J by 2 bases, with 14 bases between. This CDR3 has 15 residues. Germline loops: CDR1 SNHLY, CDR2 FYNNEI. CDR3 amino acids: CASKYEGVNTGELFF. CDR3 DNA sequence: TGTGCCAGCAAGTACGAGGGAGTAAACACCGGGGAGCTGTTTTTT.

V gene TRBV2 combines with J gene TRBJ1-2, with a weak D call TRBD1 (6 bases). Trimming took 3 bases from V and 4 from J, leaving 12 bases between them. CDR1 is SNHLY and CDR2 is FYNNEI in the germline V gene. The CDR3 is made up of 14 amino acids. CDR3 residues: CASSELAGVYGYTF. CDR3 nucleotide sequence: TGTGCCAGCAGTGAGCTGGCAGGGGTCTATGGCTACACCTTC. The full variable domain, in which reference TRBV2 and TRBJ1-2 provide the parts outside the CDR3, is EPEVTQTPSHQVTQMGQEVILRCVPISNHLYFYWYRQILGQKVEFLVSFYNNEISEKSEIFDDQFSVERPDGSNFTLKIRSTKLEDSAMYFCASSELAGVYGYTFGSGTRLTVV.

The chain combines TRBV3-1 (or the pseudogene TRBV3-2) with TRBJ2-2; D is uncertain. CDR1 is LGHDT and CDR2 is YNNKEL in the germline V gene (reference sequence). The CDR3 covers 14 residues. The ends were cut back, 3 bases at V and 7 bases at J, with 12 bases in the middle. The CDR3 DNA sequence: TGTGCCAGCAGCCAGCTAAATCGCGGCGGGGAGCTGTTTTTT. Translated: CASSQLNRGGELFF.

CDR3 sequence reads: CASSEVGAGQPQHF. For the CDR3, the DNA is TGTGCCAGCAGTGAGGTTGGGGCCGGGCAGCCCCAGCATTTT. The J gene is TRBJ1-5, the V gene TRBV25-1; maybe TRBD1 (5 bases). Germline V gene sequence: CDR1 MGHDK, CDR2 SYGVNS. The CDR3 extends over 14 amino acids. V lost 3 bases and J lost 7, with 13 bases in between.

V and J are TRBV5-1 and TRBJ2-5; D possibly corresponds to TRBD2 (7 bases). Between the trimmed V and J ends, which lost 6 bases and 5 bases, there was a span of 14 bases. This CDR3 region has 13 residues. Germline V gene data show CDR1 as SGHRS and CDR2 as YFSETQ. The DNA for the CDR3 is TGCGCCAGCATGCGGGGGCAGGGGGAGACCCAGTACTTC. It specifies CASMRGQGETQYF.

CDR3 residues: CASSAPGLAGGRTGELFF. Written as DNA, the CDR3 is TGTGCCAGCAGTGCCCCGGGACTAGCGGGGGGGAGGACCGGGGAGCTGTTTTTT. This chain connects TRBV6-1 to TRBJ2-2, with 16 bases identical to TRBD2. The germline V gene has CDR1 MNHNS and CDR2 SASEGT. Trimming at V came to 4 bases and at J to 5 bases, leaving 7 bases not matched to a gene. This CDR3 spans 18 amino acids.

CDR3 nucleotides: TGTGCCAGCTCGGAACAGGAGGGTGAAAAACTGTTTTTT. It yields the protein CASSEQEGEKLFF. V gene TRBV18 combines with J gene TRBJ1-4; tentatively, D is TRBD1 (5 bases). Trimming pared 6 bases from V and 7 bases from J, leaving 12 bases between. This CDR3 comprises 13 residues. Germline CDR1 KGHSH, CDR2 LQKENI.

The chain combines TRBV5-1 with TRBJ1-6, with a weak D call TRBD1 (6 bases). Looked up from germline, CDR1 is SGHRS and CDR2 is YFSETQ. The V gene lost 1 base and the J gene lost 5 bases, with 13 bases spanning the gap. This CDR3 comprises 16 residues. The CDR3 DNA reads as TGCGCCAGCAGCTTGACCGGGACAAAAAATAATTCACCCCTCCACTTT. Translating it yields CASSLTGTKNNSPLHF.

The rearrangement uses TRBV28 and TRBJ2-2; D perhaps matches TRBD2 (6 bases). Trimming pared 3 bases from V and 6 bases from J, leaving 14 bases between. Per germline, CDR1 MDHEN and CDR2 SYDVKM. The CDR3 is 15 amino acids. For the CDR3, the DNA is TGTGCCAGCAGTTTTTCGGGGACTTACTCCGGGGAGCTGTTTTTT. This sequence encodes CASSFSGTYSGELFF.

CDR3 protein: CASSLRGGAGDTQYF. The CDR3 DNA reads TGTGCCAGCAGTTTACGCGGGGGGGCCGGAGATACGCAGTATTTT. The chain carries TRBV28 and TRBJ2-3, with 9 bases that match TRBD2. Germline CDR1 MDHEN, CDR2 SYDVKM. With V trimmed by 2 bases and J by 5 bases, 5 bases remained unmatched. The CDR3 totals 15 residues.

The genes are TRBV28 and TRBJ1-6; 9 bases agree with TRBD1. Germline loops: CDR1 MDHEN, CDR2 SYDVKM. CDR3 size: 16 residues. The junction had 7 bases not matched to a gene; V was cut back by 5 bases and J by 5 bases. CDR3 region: CASSPEGQGNNSPLHF. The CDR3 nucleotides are TGTGCCAGCAGTCCAGAGGGACAGGGAAATAATTCACCCCTCCACTTT.

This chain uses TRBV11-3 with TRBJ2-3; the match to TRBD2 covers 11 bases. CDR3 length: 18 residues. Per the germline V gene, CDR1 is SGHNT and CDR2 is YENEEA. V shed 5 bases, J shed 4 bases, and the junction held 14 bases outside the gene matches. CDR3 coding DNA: TGTGCCAGCAGCCCCTCTAGCGGGGGGCCTCGTAGGGCAGATACGCAGTATTTT. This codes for CASSPSSGGPRRADTQYF.

The CDR3 here is CASSLSVTGVKYGYTF. CDR3 nucleotide sequence: TGTGCCAGCAGTTTATCCGTCACAGGGGTAAAATATGGCTACACCTTC. The rearrangement joins TRBV27 to TRBJ1-2; 7 positions agree with TRBD1. CDR3 size: 16 residues. Germline V gene lookup returns CDR1 MNHEY and CDR2 SMNVEV (reference sequence). V lost 0 bases to trimming and J lost 5 bases; unmatched junction nucleotides: 9.

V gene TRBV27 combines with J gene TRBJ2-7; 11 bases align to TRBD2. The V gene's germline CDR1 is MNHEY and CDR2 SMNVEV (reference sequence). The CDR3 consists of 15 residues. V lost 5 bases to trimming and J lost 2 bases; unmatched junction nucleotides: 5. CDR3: CASSPGTSGTYEQYF. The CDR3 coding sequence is TGTGCCAGCAGTCCGGGGACTAGCGGAACCTACGAGCAGTACTTC.

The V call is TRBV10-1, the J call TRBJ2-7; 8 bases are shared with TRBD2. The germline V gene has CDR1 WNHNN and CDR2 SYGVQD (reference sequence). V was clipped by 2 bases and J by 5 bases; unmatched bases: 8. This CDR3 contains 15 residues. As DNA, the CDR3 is TGCGCCAGCAGTGAGACGTCGGGAGGGCGCGACGAGCAGTACTTC. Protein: CASSETSGGRDEQYF.